This T cell receptor beta chain comes out of a study of shared clonotypes between healthy human individuals. Sequenced by immunoSEQ multiplex PCR; TCRdb stores in-frame clones only, minus some. The sample records about 580,000 clones, 95% to 98% being singletons. Naive CD8 cells were CD45RO-negative, positively selected for CCR7, excluding terminally differentiated effector memory CD45RA+ cells. V shed 3 bases and J 5 bases; nucleotides not matched to a gene: 7. The CDR3 runs 15 residues. Germline lookup yields CDR1 SGDLS and CDR2 YYNGEE. The V and J genes are TRBV9 and TRBJ2-7; 11 bases agree with TRBD2. This TCR derives from a man aged 25 to 40 in good health. The sample taken for sequencing was naive CD8+ T cells sorted from blood. CDR3 DNA: TGTGCCAGCAGCGCTAGCGGGAGGACCCAAGACGAGCAGTACTTC. Translated: CASSASGRTQDEQYF.